This TCR beta chain comes out of a study of cytomegalovirus exposure and HLA in healthy donors. Notes on the study in general: It was confirmed in vitro that a few of the CMV-associated chains were specific for CMV antigens. One later analysis, an examination of the 90 to 150 validation repertoires, found that first-cohort TCR clusters tended to co-occur in them. Rarity characterized most TCR sequences, yet some public TCRs appeared in many donors.

Using immunoSEQ multiplex PCR, the repertoire was profiled, and TCRdb retains in-frame clones only, with some absent. Counted here are 120,000 or so clones, about 90% occurring once; the ten biggest clones make up approximately 2.1%. The CDR3 is 14 residues long. CDR1 and CDR2 from the germline V gene are SGHVS and FQNEAQ. Trimming took 4 bases from V and 3 from J; bases not matched to a gene: 4. This clone was recorded a few times. The antigen remains unidentified. The sequence was collected from a woman between 18 and 30 years old in good health and CMV-seronegative. Sequencing was carried out using PBMCs. The chain recombines TRBV7-8 with TRBJ1-1; 8 positions match TRBD1. This CDR3 reads CASSSTTGDTEAFF. The CDR3 coding sequence is TGTGCCAGCAGCTCAACGACAGGGGACACTGAAGCTTTCTTT.